There are many counts of the clone carrying this T cell receptor (beta chain). Its antigen remains unknown. TCRdb re-derived calls from the 5' RACE reads in MiXCR, one entry per CDR3 protein. This table has approximately 100,000 distinct CDR3 sequences, about 8% appearing once. These data come from a study of CD8 T cells in ankylosing spondylitis. Study-level findings and limits: A subset of motif variants has previously been described in the synovial fluid and blood of reactive arthritis. Researchers reportedly found disease-linked clones significantly enriched in matched ankylosing spondylitis synovial fluid.

The TCR comes from a male donor with ankylosing spondylitis or in good health (not recorded which). The specimen was blood, either unsorted or a sorted T cell fraction (not recorded which).

CDR3 nucleotide sequence: TGTGCCAGCAGCTTATCCGACAGGGACAGCTATGGCTACACCTTC. As protein: CASSLSDRDSYGYTF. The chain links TRBV13 to TRBJ1-2, with 7 nucleotides matching TRBD1. Germline V gene lookup returns CDR1 PRHDT and CDR2 FYEKMQ (reference sequence). This CDR3 is built from 15 residues. Losses at the gene ends were 2 bases for V and 4 bases for J; bases not matched to a gene: 7.